Listed below are T cell receptor beta chains from one sample, sequenced in a study of regulatory T cells in long-lasting Graves disease. TCRdb re-analysed the multiplex PCR reads in MiXCR, keeping a single row per CDR3 protein. Among 240,000 or so distinct CDR3 sequences listed, around 21% were seen once. The sample was peripheral blood mononuclear cells (PBMCs), taken at new diagnosis, from a patient treated with antithyroid drugs. All receptors come from a female donor with Graves disease. The CDR3 runs from the conserved cysteine through the conserved F or W. Expanded clones get a size class; other rows say once, few or many, or leave the size out.

J gene	clone size	V gene	CDR3 protein
TRBJ2-1	-	TRBV7-3	CASSLYGSSSYNEQFF
TRBJ2-3	many	TRBV20-1	CGASDGGTSGTDTQYF
TRBJ1-4	few	TRBV29-1	CSVPGTDNEKLFF
TRBJ2-7	many	TRBV6-2/TRBV6-3	CASSEGGGAADEQYF
TRBJ2-5	few	TRBV3-1	CASSPGTNKETQYF
TRBJ1-4	many	TRBV7-2	CASSFRQFNEKLFF
TRBJ1-1	many	TRBV4-3	CASSPSGGTMNTEAFF
TRBJ2-7	-	TRBV20-1	CSAPDRLGLSYEQYF
TRBJ2-2	-	TRBV6-5	CASSYPGGAGGLRTGELFF
TRBJ1-1	many	TRBV7-9	CASSLELTEAFF
TRBJ2-3	-	TRBV27	CASSFQGGPDTQYF
TRBJ2-5	many	TRBV6-1	CASTGRNQETQYF
TRBJ2-3	-	TRBV5-6	CASSLVPQQVDTDTQYF
TRBJ2-5	many	TRBV20-1	CSAYPAGGAGGGETQYF
TRBJ2-1	many	TRBV7-9	CASSPQTVSEQFF
TRBJ1-4	many	TRBV6-1	CASRQLTNEKLFF